The text below deals with one T cell receptor (beta chain). Its antigen is as yet unknown. Use of 60 Vbeta and 13 Jbeta primers characterized the PCR. Clones were sequenced by immunoSEQ multiplex PCR, and TCRdb holds only the in-frame ones, with some missing. The repertoire holds approximately 100,000 clones, 65% to 75% seen once, with roughly 11% in the top ten. The data belong to a study of cytomegalovirus exposure and HLA in healthy donors. Broader study findings: Only CMV serostatus was available as immune exposure information. V- and J-gene trimming of TCR beta was linked (in a later analysis) to a missense DCLRE1C variant. Reports credit the classifier with highly specific, highly sensitive diagnosis of cytomegalovirus status.

Source material: PBMCs. The TCR originated in a man aged 40-55 years in good health and CMV-seropositive.

The CDR3 DNA is TGCGCCAGCAGCTTGGAGGGGCTGGTCAATCAGCCCCAGCATTTT. As protein: CASSLEGLVNQPQHF. The rearrangement links TRBV5-1 to TRBJ1-5; D might be TRBD1 (5 bases). Germline V gene sequence: CDR1 SGHRS, CDR2 YFSETQ. Trimming shortened V by 0 bases and J by 3 bases, and 10 bases separated the two germline ends. The CDR3 has 15 residues.